Listed below are T cell receptor beta chains from one sample, sequenced in a study of blood T cell repertoires in COVID-19. TCRdb's table, derived via immunoSEQ multiplex PCR, lists solely in-frame clones and lacks some. The sample lists 250,000 to 350,000 clones, around 87% occurring once. Sequenced sample: peripheral blood. These receptors came from a woman between 45 and 60 years old who had recovered from COVID-19. The CDR3 runs from the conserved cysteine through the conserved F or W. The D gene is left open where the match is weak. Size tells how often a clone was seen (once, few, many) or the class of an expanded clone, and some rows leave it out.

d_call j_call clone_size v_call cdr3_aa cdr3_nt
TRBD1 TRBJ1-1 . TRBV5-1 CASSFGQDRVGTEAFF TGCGCCAGCAGCTTCGGCCAGGACAGGGTGGGCACTGAAGCTTTCTTT
. TRBJ2-2 . TRBV6-5 CASRALNTGELFF TGTGCCAGCAGGGCCCTGAACACCGGGGAGCTGTTTTTT
TRBD1 TRBJ2-3 . TRBV28 CASSFSPGQSTDTQYF TGTGCCAGCAGTTTTTCACCGGGACAGTCTACAGATACGCAGTATTTT
. TRBJ2-3 . TRBV19 CASSIKSAGDTQYF TGTGCCAGTAGTATAAAGTCGGCGGGGGATACGCAGTATTTT
TRBD2 TRBJ2-5 . TRBV10-2 CASSDERGGLITQYF TGCGCCAGCAGTGATGAGCGGGGGGGCCTAATAACCCAGTACTTC
. TRBJ1-5 . TRBV28 CASRGQLLYLQPQHF TGTGCCAGCAGAGGACAGTTACTTTACCTTCAGCCCCAGCATTTT
. TRBJ1-1 . TRBV28 CASPPGVENTEAFF TGTGCCAGCCCACCCGGGGTTGAGAACACTGAAGCTTTCTTT
. TRBJ2-1 once TRBV2 CASSVLREQFF TGTGCCAGCAGTGTACTCAGGGAGCAGTTCTTC
TRBD2 TRBJ2-1 . TRBV19 CASSISSGGNEQFF TGTGCCAGTAGTATATCTAGCGGGGGCAATGAGCAGTTCTTC
. TRBJ1-2 . TRBV5-1 CASSSFDTAGYTF TGCGCCAGCAGTTCTTTCGACACGGCTGGCTACACCTTC
. TRBJ1-5 few TRBV28 CASSLGAGYQPQHF TGTGCCAGCAGTTTAGGGGCAGGTTATCAGCCCCAGCATTTT
TRBD2 TRBJ2-7 once TRBV3-1/TRBV3-2 CASRLAGGSYEQYF TGTGCCAGCAGGTTAGCGGGAGGATCCTACGAGCAGTACTTC
TRBD1 TRBJ2-1 . TRBV11-1 CASSAIPGQGNEQFF TGTGCCAGCAGCGCGATCCCGGGACAGGGCAATGAGCAGTTCTTC
. TRBJ1-6 . TRBV7-2 CASSLVGLHSPLHF TGTGCCAGCAGCTTAGTGGGGCTCCATTCACCCCTCCACTTT
. TRBJ1-2 . TRBV7-2 CASSLARDTYYGYTF TGTGCCAGCAGCTTAGCCCGGGACACGTACTATGGCTACACCTTC
TRBD1 TRBJ1-2 once TRBV3-1/TRBV3-2 CASSRSTGLRIGYTF TGTGCCAGCAGCCGGTCGACAGGGCTCCGAATTGGCTACACCTTC
. TRBJ1-5 . TRBV19 CASIDGGRGNQPQHF TGTGCCAGTATCGACGGTGGGAGAGGCAATCAGCCCCAGCATTTT
. TRBJ1-2 . TRBV6-5 CASSYSWGQDYGYTF TGTGCCAGCAGTTACTCCTGGGGCCAAGACTATGGCTACACCTTC
TRBD2 TRBJ2-4 . TRBV5-6 CASSPPGRDIQYF TGTGCCAGCAGCCCCCCGGGGAGGGACATTCAGTACTTC
. TRBJ1-2 . TRBV7-2 CASSNTWTLYSYGYTF TGTGCCAGCAGCAATACTTGGACACTCTACAGCTATGGCTACACCTTC
TRBD2 TRBJ2-1 . TRBV5-5 CASNLNPAGAYNEQFF TGTGCCAGCAACCTGAACCCAGCGGGAGCCTACAATGAGCAGTTCTTC
TRBD2 TRBJ2-2 . TRBV4-1 CASSQVGLGTGELFF TGCGCCAGCAGCCAAGTGGGACTAGGCACCGGGGAGCTGTTTTTT